Presented here are 3 T cell receptor beta chains from one specimen sequenced in a study of cytotoxic CD8 clonotypes in ibrutinib-treated CLL. Some clones are missing from TCRdb's copy, which holds only in-frame ones; the method was immunoSEQ multiplex PCR. The sample has approximately 50,000 clones, approximately 71% seen once. Specimen: PBMCs, collected after 12 months of ibrutinib treatment. Receptors originate from a human donor with chronic lymphocytic leukemia.

The rearrangement links TRBV28 to TRBJ1-1; D is undetermined. Trimming shortened V by 3 bases and J by 1 base, and 6 bases separated the two germline ends. The CDR3 is 13 residues long. Germline CDR1 MDHEN, CDR2 SYDVKM. The CDR3 spells CASSFAGNTEAFF. CDR3 nucleotides: TGTGCCAGCAGTTTCGCAGGGAACACTGAAGCTTTCTTT.

The rearrangement joins TRBV29-1 to TRBJ2-7; 9 bases fit TRBD1. CDR1 and CDR2 from the germline V gene are SQVTM and ANQGSEA. This CDR3 has 17 residues. With 2 bases clipped from V and 1 base from J, the junction kept 12 bases outside the gene matches. Here the CDR3 reads CSVETWLGQGVSYEQYF. CDR3 DNA sequence: TGCAGCGTTGAAACTTGGTTGGGACAGGGTGTTTCCTACGAGCAGTACTTC.

The chain joins TRBV7-2 to TRBJ2-7; D is perhaps TRBD1 (6 bases). V was cut by 3 bases and J by 2 bases, with 17 bases left in between. CDR1 and CDR2 (germline): SGHTA, FQGNSA. The CDR3 has 16 amino acids. In DNA, the CDR3 is TGTGCCAGCAGCTTGCGGTCTAGGAACAGGGCCTACGAGCAGTACTTC. Its protein product is CASSLRSRNRAYEQYF.